A single TCR beta chain is shown here with its context. What it binds is unknown. TCR beta libraries were built with iRepertoire HTBI primers and Arm-PCR of CDR3 regions. TCRdb recomputed calls from the multiplex PCR reads with MiXCR, one row per CDR3 protein. The sample has about 470,000 distinct CDR3 sequences, less than 25% seen once. The data derive from a study of regulatory T cells in long-lasting Graves disease. In the study overall: Persistence in Graves' disease denoted antithyroid drug use beyond 5 years alongside positive TSH receptor antibodies. Findings of the study overall: Persistent Graves' patients showed a TCR diversity that was lower than that of newly diagnosed ones. Accuracy was perhaps lowered by the small sample size.

V dropped 4 bases and J dropped 5 bases, with 15 bases sitting between them. The V gene's germline CDR1 is ENHRY and CDR2 SYGVKD. The CDR3 consists of 15 residues. Sample time point: persistent/refractory GD, antithyroid drugs over 5 years with positive TRAb. RNA extracted from PBMCs served as the sequencing template. Roughly 9 milliliters of peripheral blood were taken and placed in EDTA tubes. The sequencing here drew on peripheral blood mononuclear cells (PBMCs), taken when the disease was refractory, from a patient treated with antithyroid drugs. This chain joins TRBV10-3 and TRBJ1-5; possibly TRBD1 for D (6 bases). This TCR was sampled from a female donor with Graves disease. The CDR3 DNA follows: TGTGCCATCAGTGCGCAGGACCCAGGGGATCAGCCCCAGCATTTT. The encoded protein is CAISAQDPGDQPQHF.